Each of the 2 T cell receptor beta chains below was sequenced from the same sample in a study of T cell responses to AZD1222 COVID-19 vaccine. Libraries were prepared by immunoSEQ multiplex PCR; TCRdb keeps only in-frame clonotypes and omits some of them. The sample includes 100,000 to 150,000 clones, under 90% seen only once; the top ten take roughly 6.3%. Here the sequenced sample was peripheral blood, taken on day 0 of AZD1222 vaccination. Receptors were obtained from an adult in good health.

The chain has TRBV18 and TRBJ1-5; D is unclear. The CDR3 has 14 amino acids. Germline V CDR1 and CDR2: KGHSH, LQKENI. Trimming removed 3 bases from V and 4 bases from J, with 10 bases in between. The CDR3 protein is CASSPGGPNQPQHF. CDR3 nucleotide sequence: TGTGCCAGCTCACCGGGTGGGCCGAATCAGCCCCAGCATTTT.

CDR3 in DNA: TGTGCCAGCAGCGTAGGAGGTGGCCCCTACAATGAGCAGTTCTTC. It translates to CASSVGGGPYNEQFF. The V gene is TRBV9, the J gene TRBJ2-1; no reliable D call. This CDR3 spans 15 amino acids. V lost 0 bases to trimming and J lost 2 bases, with 9 bases between them. Looked up from germline, CDR1 is SGDLS and CDR2 is YYNGEE.